This T cell receptor (beta chain) emerged from a study of blood T cell repertoires in COVID-19. For the study at large: COVID-19 samples from acute and convalescent phases originated in the United States, Italy and Spain.

V lost 3 bases and J lost 8; bases outside the gene matches: 3. Germline V gene data show CDR1 as SEHNR and CDR2 as FQNEAQ (reference sequence). The CDR3 contains 12 residues. Sequencing used immunoSEQ multiplex PCR; TCRdb keeps in-frame clones, though not all of them. The sample records about 330,000 clones, around 90% being singletons. A Seattle source enrolled patients during active infection and followed them longitudinally. This rearrangement joins TRBV7-9 to TRBJ1-1; 7 bases are a match to TRBD1. The sample taken for sequencing was peripheral blood. This sequence originates from a man aged 25 to 40 with COVID-19, enrolled during active disease. The CDR3 DNA reads as TGTGCCAGCAGCTTTGTACAGGGGGAAGCTTTCTTT. Translation: CASSFVQGEAFF.